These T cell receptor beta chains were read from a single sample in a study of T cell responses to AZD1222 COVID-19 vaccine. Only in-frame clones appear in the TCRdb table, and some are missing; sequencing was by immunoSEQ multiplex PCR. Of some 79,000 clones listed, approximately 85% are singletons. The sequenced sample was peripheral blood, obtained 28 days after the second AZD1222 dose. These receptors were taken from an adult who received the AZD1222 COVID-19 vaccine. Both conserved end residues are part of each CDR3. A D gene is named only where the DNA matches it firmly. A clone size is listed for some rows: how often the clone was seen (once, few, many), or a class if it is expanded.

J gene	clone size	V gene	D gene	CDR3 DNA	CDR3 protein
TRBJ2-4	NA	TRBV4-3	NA	TGCGCCAGCAGCCACAACCCCCAGGGGAGCAAAAACATTCAGTACTTC	CASSHNPQGSKNIQYF
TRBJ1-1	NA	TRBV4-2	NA	TGTGCCAGCAGCCAAGATAATGGGGGAATGAACACTGAAGCTTTCTTT	CASSQDNGGMNTEAFF
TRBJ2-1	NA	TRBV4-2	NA	TGTGCCAGCAGCCGAGCGGGCAATGAGCAGTTCTTC	CASSRAGNEQFF
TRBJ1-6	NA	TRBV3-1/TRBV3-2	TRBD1	TGTGCCAGCAGCCAAATAGGGGGCGGATATTCACCCCTCCACTTT	CASSQIGGGYSPLHF
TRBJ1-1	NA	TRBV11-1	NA	TGTGCCAGCAGCTTAGCGAGGGCGGGTGAAGCTTTCTTT	CASSLARAGEAFF
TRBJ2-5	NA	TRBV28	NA	TGTGCCAGCAGTTTAGGGAGGTACCAAGAGACCCAGTACTTC	CASSLGRYQETQYF
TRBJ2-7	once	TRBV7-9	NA	TGTGCCAGCAGCCACTGGGGTGACTACGAGCAGTACTTC	CASSHWGDYEQYF
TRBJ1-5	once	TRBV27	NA	TGTGCCAGCAGTCAGCTAGACGGTAGCAATCAGCCCCAGCATTTT	CASSQLDGSNQPQHF
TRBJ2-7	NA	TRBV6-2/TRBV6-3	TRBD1	TGTGCCAGCAGTTACTCGGACAGGGGAATCTACGAGCAGTACTTC	CASSYSDRGIYEQYF
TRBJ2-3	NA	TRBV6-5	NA	TGTGCCAGCGGGGGTGGAGATACGCAGTATTTT	CASGGGDTQYF
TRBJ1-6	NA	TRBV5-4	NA	TGTGCCAGCAGCTTGGCCAAGGTCGTGAATTCACCCCTCCACTTT	CASSLAKVVNSPLHF